The sequence of this T cell receptor (beta chain) was determined in a study of cytomegalovirus exposure and HLA in healthy donors. The study, taken as a whole, reports: Rare TCR sequences predominated, though certain public TCRs were found in many donors. A missense variant in DCLRE1C was later tied to TCR beta V- and J-gene trimming. Association of approximately 16,000 TCR beta sequences with HLA alleles was found at 0.05 false discovery rate in a later analysis.

13 Jbeta primers and 60 Vbeta primers were used for the PCR. TCRdb's table, derived via immunoSEQ multiplex PCR, lists solely in-frame clones and lacks some. The data contain about 160,000 clones, less than 85% of them singletons. These donors, healthy bone marrow donors, were studied. This clone came up once. What it binds is not known. The CDR3 extends over 14 amino acids. V lost 5 bases to trimming and J lost 6 bases, with 16 bases between them. Germline lookup yields CDR1 MGHRA and CDR2 YSYEKL. The chain carries TRBV4-1 and TRBJ1-2, with D hard to call. Sequencing was done on a sample of PBMCs. The clonotype originates from a man aged 60 to 75 in good health and CMV-seronegative. CDR3 DNA sequence: TGCGCCAGCAGCTCTTTTCTGGAGGCGGATGGCTACACCTTC. Translating gives CASSSFLEADGYTF.